The 22 T cell receptor beta chains in this list originate from one sample, sequenced in a study of memory CD4+ T cells and cytomegalovirus serostatus. Method: immunoSEQ multiplex PCR; TCRdb's copy keeps in-frame clones and lacks some. The repertoire holds roughly 40,000 clones, with around three quarters as singletons. The sort gate was single viable CD3+CD4+CD8-CD45RO+ cells for memory CD4+ T cells. Material for sequencing was memory CD4+ T cells from blood. The receptors here all came from an adult in good health and CMV-seronegative.

The J gene is TRBJ1-1, the V gene TRBV2, with D unclear. Germline V gene sequence: CDR1 SNHLY, CDR2 FYNNEI. The V and J ends lost 5 bases and 3 bases respectively, with 10 bases between them. This CDR3 comprises 13 residues. The DNA of the CDR3 is TGTGCCAGCAGTCCTGATGGGGACACTGAAGCTTTCTTT. Its protein product is CASSPDGDTEAFF.

V gene TRBV4-2 combines with J gene TRBJ1-3; a possible D gene is TRBD1 (6 bases). CDR1 is LGHNA, CDR2 YNFKEQ, per germline. This CDR3 region has 19 residues. Trimming removed 0 bases at V and 4 bases at J, with 22 bases between. The CDR3 sequence: CASSQERYAQGGRGNTIYF. The DNA for the CDR3 is TGTGCCAGCAGCCAAGAAAGATACGCACAAGGGGGGCGGGGAAACACCATATATTTT.

The chain uses TRBV6-1 and TRBJ2-1; possible D gene TRBD2, 5 bases. CDR1 is MNHNS and CDR2 is SASEGT in the germline V gene. CDR3 length equals 14 residues. V lost 6 bases and J lost 3, with 12 bases in between. CDR3 residues: CASRKGRDYNEQFF. For the CDR3, the DNA is TGTGCCAGCAGAAAAGGTCGGGACTACAATGAGCAGTTCTTC.

The CDR3 DNA reads TGCGCCAGCAGCCGCGACGGGAGCTCCTACAATGAGCAGTTCTTC. This encodes CASSRDGSSYNEQFF. The chain couples TRBV4-1 to TRBJ2-1; D is possibly TRBD2 (6 bases). CDR3 size: 15 residues. Trimming took off 4 bases at V and 0 bases at J, with 10 bases between the two ends. The germline CDR1 and CDR2 sequences are MGHRA and YSYEKL.

V gene TRBV18 combines with J gene TRBJ1-2; the D gene is possibly TRBD1 (5 bases). Germline V gene data show CDR1 as KGHSH and CDR2 as LQKENI. The CDR3 contains 14 residues. Between the trimmed V and J ends, which lost 3 bases and 3 bases, there was a span of 11 bases. CDR3 coding DNA: TGTGCCAGCTCACCGGTGGGGGACGACTATGGCTACACCTTC. Amino acids: CASSPVGDDYGYTF.

The chain carries TRBV11-2 and TRBJ1-1, with D unresolved. This CDR3 region has 16 residues. V lost 7 bases, J lost 0 bases, and 18 bases lay in between. CDR1 is SGHAT and CDR2 is FQNNGV in the germline V gene. CDR3 DNA: TGTGCCAGCACCGACTCTCGGGGATACATGAACACTGAAGCTTTCTTT. Translating gives CASTDSRGYMNTEAFF. The full variable domain, rest sourced from reference TRBV11-2 and TRBJ1-1, is EAGVAQSPRYKIIEKRQSVAFWCNPISGHATLYWYQQILGQGPKLLIQFQNNGVVDDSQLPKDRFSAERLKGVDSTLKIQPAKLEDSAVYLCASTDSRGYMNTEAFFGQGTRLTVV.

The gene calls are TRBV7-8 and TRBJ2-3, with D maybe TRBD1 (5 bases). The CDR3 sequence is 14 residues long. With 5 bases removed from V and 0 bases from J, the gap between germline ends came to 9 bases. Germline V gene data show CDR1 as SGHVS and CDR2 as FQNEAQ. CDR3 sequence: CASSQSGSTDTQYF. The CDR3 DNA is TGTGCCAGCAGCCAGTCAGGGAGCACAGATACGCAGTATTTT.

The chain joins TRBV10-3 to TRBJ1-3, with TRBD1 matching over 8 bases. CDR1 and CDR2 from the germline V gene are ENHRY and SYGVKD. The CDR3 spans 15 residues. Germline trimming cut 4 bases from V and 9 bases from J; bases unmatched to any gene: 11. The CDR3 DNA sequence: TGTGCCATCAGTGGCCCCGGACAGGGTGGGAGCACCATATATTTT. Its translation is CAISGPGQGGSTIYF.

The V call is TRBV7-6, the J call TRBJ2-1; tentatively, D is TRBD1 or TRBD2 (7 bases each). Trimming stripped 3 bases from V and 8 bases from J, with 20 bases between. Germline CDR1 reads SGHVS; CDR2 reads FNYEAQ. The CDR3 is made up of 16 amino acids. The DNA of the CDR3 is TGTGCCAGCAGCTTCAGGGGGGGAGGTCTCCGTGATGAGCAGTTCTTC. Protein: CASSFRGGGLRDEQFF.

CDR3 nucleotides: TGTGCCAGCAGCTCGGGGTGGCGGGAGCTTGGGGAGCAGTTCTTC. This sequence encodes CASSSGWRELGEQFF. The rearrangement links TRBV7-6 to TRBJ2-1; TRBD2 matches 7 bases. The CDR3 covers 15 residues. The V gene end was trimmed by 4 bases and the J gene end by 10 bases; junction bases not matched to a gene: 13. The germline V gene has CDR1 SGHVS and CDR2 FNYEAQ.

In its sample, this clone was seen a few times. The chain couples TRBV2 to TRBJ2-5, with TRBD1 matching 8 bases. Germline-derived CDR1 and CDR2 are SNHLY and FYNNEI. This CDR3 has 14 residues. V shed 6 bases and J 5 bases; nucleotides not matched to a gene: 8. Here the CDR3 reads CASRQGAVTETQYF. For the CDR3, the DNA is TGTGCCAGCAGGCAGGGGGCGGTGACGGAGACCCAGTACTTC.

V usage is TRBV30 and J usage is TRBJ1-5; weak D call: TRBD1 (5 bases). Trimming left V 3 bases short and J 0 bases short, with 21 bases between. Germline-derived CDR1 and CDR2 are GTSNPN and SVGIG (reference sequence). This CDR3 is 18 amino acids long. The CDR3 bases are TGTGCCTGGAGCCCTGAGCCGTTGGACACAAATAGCAATCAGCCCCAGCATTTT. Its translation: CAWSPEPLDTNSNQPQHF.

The V gene is TRBV7-9, the J gene TRBJ2-1; D is perhaps TRBD2 (5 bases). Germline V gene sequence: CDR1 SEHNR, CDR2 FQNEAQ (reference sequence). V was clipped by 5 bases and J by 9 bases, with 11 bases between them. CDR3 length equals 12 residues. The CDR3 reads CASSATKGEQFF. In DNA, the CDR3 is TGTGCCAGCAGCGCGACTAAGGGTGAGCAGTTCTTC.

The chain is built from TRBV7-6 and TRBJ2-3; TRBD2 matches at 8 bases. V shed 5 bases and J 2 bases; nucleotides not matched to a gene: 12. Germline values: CDR1 SGHVS, CDR2 FNYEAQ. CDR3 length equals 17 residues. CDR3 protein: CASSQTPIAGNTDTQYF. The CDR3 bases are TGTGCCAGCAGCCAAACCCCCATAGCGGGGAACACAGATACGCAGTATTTT.

This clone was seen a handful of times. The CDR3 here is CASSPRPQTSGPTDTQYF. The CDR3 bases are TGTGCCAGCTCACCCAGACCCCAGACTAGCGGGCCTACAGATACGCAGTATTTT. The gene calls are TRBV18 and TRBJ2-3, with 10 positions matching TRBD2. The CDR3 is made up of 18 amino acids. With V trimmed by 3 bases and J by 3 bases, 12 bases remained unmatched. Germline V gives CDR1 KGHSH, CDR2 LQKENI.

The genes are TRBV6-5 and TRBJ2-7; 8 nucleotides match TRBD2. The CDR3 contains 12 residues. V gave up 8 bases and J gave up 5 bases; unmatched junction bases: 5. Germline values: CDR1 MNHEY, CDR2 SVGAGI. The CDR3: CASSPGGNEQYF. In DNA, the CDR3 is TGTGCCAGCTCCCCGGGGGGGAACGAGCAGTACTTC.

This clone has only a few counts. The rearrangement links TRBV11-3 to TRBJ2-7; D gene uncertain. The CDR3 length is 11 residues. Per germline, CDR1 SGHNT and CDR2 YENEEA. Deletions cut 4 bases from V and 3 bases from J, with 4 bases between. CDR3 in amino acids: CASSSVYEQYF. For the CDR3, the DNA is TGTGCCAGCAGCTCGGTCTACGAGCAGTACTTC.

The V call is TRBV19, the J call TRBJ1-5, with TRBD1 as a possible D gene (5 bases). There are 13 residues in the CDR3. The germline CDR1 and CDR2 sequences are LNHDA and SQIVND (reference sequence). V was trimmed by 2 bases and J by 6 bases, leaving 8 bases between them. In DNA form, the CDR3 reads TGTGCCAGTAGTATAACGAGGGGTCAGCCCCAGCATTTT. It codes for CASSITRGQPQHF.

The CDR3 loop is CASSPDRGNEKLFF. In DNA, the CDR3 is TGTGCCAGCAGCCCTGACAGGGGTAATGAAAAACTGTTTTTT. The gene calls are TRBV7-9 and TRBJ1-4, with TRBD1 matching 8 bases. The V and J ends lost 5 bases and 4 bases, in that order; junction bases with no gene match: 3. This CDR3 spans 14 amino acids. CDR1 and CDR2 (germline): SEHNR, FQNEAQ (reference sequence).

V usage is TRBV11-2 and J usage is TRBJ1-2; D might be TRBD1 (5 bases). CDR3 size: 16 residues. Trimming pared 5 bases from V and 7 bases from J, leaving 23 bases between. From germline, CDR1 is SGHAT and CDR2 FQNNGV. The CDR3 reads CASSRGRDYRIPGYTF. The CDR3 region has the DNA TGTGCCAGCAGCCGGGGGAGGGATTACAGGATCCCTGGCTACACCTTC.

Here the CDR3 reads CASSLVGSNYGYTF. The CDR3 DNA is TGTGCCAGCAGCTTAGTAGGAAGTAACTATGGCTACACCTTC. V gene TRBV7-2 combines with J gene TRBJ1-2; D not certain. Per the germline V gene, CDR1 is SGHTA and CDR2 is FQGNSA. The V and J ends lost 1 base and 1 base respectively, with 7 bases between them. The CDR3 is made up of 14 amino acids.

The chain has TRBV5-5 and TRBJ1-5; unclear D gene. Trimming stripped 2 bases from V and 1 base from J, with 4 bases between. The CDR3 contains 13 residues. Looked up from germline, CDR1 is SGHKS and CDR2 is YYEKEE (reference sequence). CDR3 sequence: CASSFESNQPQHF. The CDR3 nucleotides read TGTGCCAGCAGCTTCGAGAGCAATCAGCCCCAGCATTTT.